These 20 T cell receptor beta chains originate from one sample sequenced in a study of blood T cell repertoires in COVID-19. TCRdb's table, derived via immunoSEQ multiplex PCR, lists solely in-frame clones and lacks some. This sample yields roughly 250,000 clones, of which 84% are seen a single time; over 8.5% belongs to the top ten. Sequenced material: peripheral blood. These TCRs come from a human donor in a cohort sampled during active COVID-19.

V usage is TRBV11-2 and J usage is TRBJ1-4; 7 bases match TRBD1. This CDR3 is 16 amino acids long. Germline loops: CDR1 SGHAT, CDR2 FQNNGV. J lost 6 bases, V lost 5 bases, and 12 bases had no gene match. The CDR3 spells CASSPLRTGRDEKLFF. In nucleotides, the CDR3 is TGTGCCAGCAGCCCGCTTAGGACAGGCCGGGATGAAAAACTGTTTTTT.

The gene calls are TRBV4-1 and TRBJ2-1; TRBD2 aligns across 14 bases. The junction had 11 bases not matched to a gene; V was cut back by 3 bases and J by 7 bases. The CDR3 has 18 residues. Germline loops: CDR1 MGHRA, CDR2 YSYEKL. CDR3 in DNA: TGCGCCAGCAGCCAGGGACTAGCGGGAGTGTTAGCTAAGAATGAGCAGTTCTTC. Its protein product is CASSQGLAGVLAKNEQFF.

V usage is TRBV10-1 and J usage is TRBJ1-2; 10 bases are shared with TRBD1. Trimming at V came to 4 bases and at J to 7 bases, leaving 3 bases not matched to a gene. The CDR3 length is 13 residues. Germline CDR1 reads WNHNN; CDR2 reads SYGVQD (reference sequence). The CDR3 DNA reads TGCGCCAGCAGTGGGGACAGGGGACGTGGCTACACCTTC. It codes for CASSGDRGRGYTF.

V usage is TRBV18 and J usage is TRBJ1-2; 7 bases fit TRBD1. The CDR3 is 14 residues long. From germline, CDR1 is KGHSH and CDR2 LQKENI. The V and J ends lost 2 bases and 4 bases, in that order; junction bases with no gene match: 4. The CDR3 DNA is TGTGCCAGCTCACCAGACAGGGCCGGCTATGGCTACACCTTC. This encodes CASSPDRAGYGYTF.

This chain joins TRBV2 and TRBJ2-7; 9 bases agree with TRBD1. Trimming cost V 6 bases and J 5 bases; bases outside gene matches: 5. The CDR3 runs to 13 residues. Germline values: CDR1 SNHLY, CDR2 FYNNEI. CDR3: CASRGTGLHEQYF. Here the CDR3 DNA reads TGTGCCAGCAGGGGGACAGGGTTGCACGAGCAGTACTTC.

This chain connects TRBV6-2 or TRBV6-3 to TRBJ2-7, with D possibly TRBD1 on 6 matching bases. The CDR3 is 14 amino acids. V shed 2 bases and J shed 0 bases, with 8 bases lying between them. Germline V lookup: CDR1 MNHEY, CDR2 SVGEGT. The CDR3 coding sequence is TGTGCCAGCAGTTACCAGGGGTACTCCTACGAGCAGTACTTC. Translation: CASSYQGYSYEQYF.

J is TRBJ1-4 and V is TRBV5-5; the D gene is possibly TRBD1 (6 bases). Germline CDR1 reads SGHKS; CDR2 reads YYEKEE (reference sequence). The ends were cut back, 6 bases at V and 4 bases at J, with 16 bases in the middle. The CDR3 loop spans 15 amino acids. The CDR3 DNA reads TGTGCCAGCACTGGACAGCCAGACATTAATGAAAAACTGTTTTTT. The encoded protein is CASTGQPDINEKLFF.

The rearrangement joins TRBV29-1 to TRBJ1-2, with 9 nucleotides matching TRBD1. The V gene's germline CDR1 is SQVTM and CDR2 ANQGSEA. The CDR3 is made up of 12 amino acids. J lost 6 bases, V lost 7 bases, and 6 bases had no gene match. The CDR3 DNA reads as TGCAGCGCCGAGGGACAGGGCCATGGCTACACCTTC. It is translated as CSAEGQGHGYTF.

The J gene is TRBJ2-2, the V gene TRBV19; 7 nucleotides align to TRBD1. The trim removed 1 base at V and 4 bases at J, leaving 3 bases unmatched. Per germline, CDR1 LNHDA and CDR2 SQIVND (reference sequence). CDR3 length: 15 residues. The CDR3 DNA reads as TGTGCCAGTAGTATAGGGGACAGACCCACCGGGGAGCTGTTTTTT. Translation gives CASSIGDRPTGELFF. The full variable domain, in which reference TRBV19 and TRBJ2-2 provide the parts outside the CDR3, is DGGITQSPKYLFRKEGQNVTLSCEQNLNHDAMYWYRQDPGQGLRLIYYSQIVNDFQKGDIAEGYSVSREKKESFPLTVTSAQKNPTAFYLCASSIGDRPTGELFFGEGSRLTVL.

The rearrangement links TRBV7-8 to TRBJ1-4; a weak D match, TRBD1 (5 bases). Germline V gives CDR1 SGHVS, CDR2 FQNEAQ. The CDR3 contains 15 residues. Trimming stripped 1 base from V and 4 bases from J, with 10 bases between. CDR3 nucleotide sequence: TGTGCCAGCAGCTTAGTTTGGGGCAATAATGAAAAACTGTTTTTT. This encodes CASSLVWGNNEKLFF.

In this sample, this clone turned up once. The chain carries TRBV20-1 and TRBJ2-5; 9 bases are shared with TRBD2. J was trimmed by 4 bases and V by 3 bases; bases with no gene match: 9. CDR1 DFQATT and CDR2 SNEGSKA come from the germline V gene (reference sequence). This CDR3 contains 15 residues. CDR3 bases: TGCAGTGCTAGTCGTAGCGGGAGAGGGAGAGAGACCCAGTACTTC. It yields the protein CSASRSGRGRETQYF.

V and J are TRBV7-9 and TRBJ1-3; unclear D gene. Trimming left V 5 bases short and J 4 bases short, with 9 bases between. From germline, CDR1 is SEHNR and CDR2 FQNEAQ (reference sequence). This CDR3 contains 13 residues. Written as DNA, the CDR3 is TGTGCCAGCAGCACTACCCAGGGAAACACCATATATTTT. Its protein product is CASSTTQGNTIYF.

The chain joins TRBV7-6 to TRBJ2-3; 14 bases align to TRBD2. V trimming: 6 bases; J trimming: 4 bases; junction bases outside the gene matches: 12. This CDR3 comprises 18 residues. Germline-derived CDR1 and CDR2 are SGHVS and FNYEAQ. CDR3 loop: CASSLTSGGASWADTQYF. Written as DNA, the CDR3 is TGTGCCAGCAGTTTGACTAGCGGGGGGGCGAGTTGGGCAGATACGCAGTATTTT.

The chain couples TRBV27 to TRBJ2-7; possibly TRBD2 for D (5 bases). Looked up from germline, CDR1 is MNHEY and CDR2 is SMNVEV (reference sequence). The CDR3 spans 13 residues. V lost 0 bases and J 6 bases, leaving 9 bases between the germline ends. The CDR3 spells CASSLSGRGEQYF. Written as DNA, the CDR3 is TGTGCCAGCAGTTTATCGGGCCGGGGCGAGCAGTACTTC.

This clone was found once. The V call is TRBV3-1 (or the pseudogene TRBV3-2), the J call TRBJ2-7, with 7 bases matching TRBD2. Germline values: CDR1 LGHDT, CDR2 YNNKEL (reference sequence). The CDR3 runs to 14 residues. Trimming at V came to 4 bases and at J to 5 bases, leaving 8 bases not matched to a gene. The CDR3 DNA reads as TGTGCCAGCAGCCGAAAAGCGGGGAACCACGAGCAGTACTTC. Encoded protein: CASSRKAGNHEQYF.

This chain uses TRBV5-1 with TRBJ1-2; TRBD1 aligns across 9 bases. This CDR3 comprises 13 residues. Germline CDR1 is SGHRS and CDR2 is YFSETQ. Trimming took 3 bases from V and 8 from J; bases not matched to a gene: 5. CDR3 sequence: CASSYGDRDGYTF. CDR3 DNA: TGCGCCAGCAGCTATGGGGACAGGGACGGCTACACCTTC.

The CDR3: CASSLGQINEQYF. CDR3 bases: TGCGCCAGCAGCTTGGGCCAGATCAACGAGCAGTACTTC. This chain uses TRBV5-1 with TRBJ2-7, with no clear D. The CDR3 consists of 13 residues. Germline-derived CDR1 and CDR2 are SGHRS and YFSETQ. V was clipped by 0 bases and J by 5 bases, with 9 bases between them.

The chain is built from TRBV7-9 and TRBJ1-2, with 9 bases aligning to TRBD1. Germline V gene sequence: CDR1 SEHNR, CDR2 FQNEAQ (reference sequence). The CDR3 has 15 amino acids. The V segment lost 1 base and the J segment 6 bases; nucleotides outside the gene matches: 6. CDR3 sequence reads: CASSLEDRGVHGYTF. In nucleotides, the CDR3 is TGTGCCAGCAGCTTAGAGGACAGGGGTGTTCATGGCTACACCTTC.

This chain joins TRBV6-5 and TRBJ2-1; no definite D call. Germline assignment: CDR1 MNHEY and CDR2 SVGAGI. Trimming pared 10 bases from V and 3 bases from J, leaving 16 bases between. The CDR3 is made up of 14 amino acids. The CDR3 protein is CATKAYTDYNEQFF. The CDR3 DNA is TGTGCCACCAAAGCATACACAGACTACAATGAGCAGTTCTTC.

This chain uses TRBV9 with TRBJ2-2; possibly TRBD2 for D (5 bases). Germline CDR1 SGDLS, CDR2 YYNGEE. The CDR3 has 14 amino acids. Trimming left V 0 bases short and J 7 bases short, with 10 bases between. This CDR3 reads CASSVAGSGGELFF. The CDR3 nucleotides are TGTGCCAGCAGCGTAGCTGGGAGTGGCGGGGAGCTGTTTTTT.